Listed below are T cell receptor beta chains from one sample, sequenced in a study of TIL therapy for anti-PD-1-resistant metastatic lung cancer. This table comes from immunoSEQ multiplex PCR, and its TCRdb copy is limited to in-frame clones, with some not included. The repertoire holds more than 45,000 clones, with about nine tenths as singletons. This specimen was blood, taken at baseline. The receptors were gathered from a person between 25 and 79 years old with non-small cell lung cancer. Both conserved end residues are trimmed from each CDR3.

TRBV27	TRBJ1-1	ASSFFRDTEAF
TRBV4-2	TRBJ2-7	ASSRTRSYEQY
TRBV3-1/TRBV3-2	TRBJ2-2	ASSLRTGGPGELF
TRBV11-2	TRBJ1-1	ASSLDAGGMNTEAF
TRBV19	TRBJ2-7	ASSTREGSYEQY
TRBV5-1	TRBJ1-1	ASSLAGQNTEAF
TRBV5-6	TRBJ1-1	ASSLEGAGNTEAF
TRBV5-1	TRBJ2-5	ASSLAPAGARETQY
TRBV4-2	TRBJ2-1	ASSQVLAAYGDNEQF
TRBV6-5	TRBJ2-7	ASIKRDVTEQY
TRBV5-1	TRBJ1-4	ASSLGPQGSEKLF
TRBV7-6	TRBJ2-1	ASSLEGLAGSEQF
TRBV7-6	TRBJ1-4	ASSLIFGATNEKLF
TRBV12-5	TRBJ1-1	ASGLEGGGSEAF
TRBV2	TRBJ2-2	ASSEAGTSGSIAGELF
TRBV5-8	TRBJ2-1	ASSLEGFQSNRRNEQF
TRBV28	TRBJ1-2	ASSSEQSFYGYT
TRBV5-4	TRBJ1-4	ASSAPEREKLF
TRBV29-1	TRBJ1-1	SVAGLTNTEAF
TRBV18	TRBJ2-1	ASSSGASSYNEQF
TRBV28	TRBJ2-7	ASSSFGTGASYEQY
TRBV30	TRBJ1-2	AWREATGHYGYT
TRBV24-1	TRBJ2-3	ATSALGTSGRDTQY
TRBV19	TRBJ2-2	ASTTGVGLAFTGELF
TRBV6-6	TRBJ1-2	ASSPRSYGYT
TRBV27	TRBJ1-5	ASSSLEEGPQH
TRBV7-6	TRBJ2-1	ASSLGTSGAVYNEQF
TRBV2	TRBJ2-5	ASSVGETQY
TRBV9	TRBJ2-2	ASSSRQISGELF
TRBV19	TRBJ2-7	ASSIPPVLGVFYEQY
TRBV7-8	TRBJ2-7	ASSLAGRGGEQY
TRBV5-6	TRBJ1-6	ASSFGQGGLNNSPLH
TRBV9	TRBJ2-1	ASSQGQGLSGNEQF
TRBV28	TRBJ2-3	ASSLHSGSMNTQY
TRBV19	TRBJ1-1	ASRTQGLNTEAF
TRBV11-1	TRBJ1-2	ASSGGSYGYT
TRBV9	TRBJ2-3	ASSVDDGGTWLDTQY
TRBV5-1	TRBJ1-5	ASSLGQGQPQH
TRBV9	TRBJ2-1	ASSVGGGGSSYNEQF
TRBV6-5	TRBJ1-1	ASHQGMNTEAF